This T cell receptor (beta chain) came from a study of blood T cell repertoires in COVID-19. Turning to the study itself: Samples of COVID-19 (acute and convalescent) were obtained from the United States, Italy and Spain.

Seattle cases were enrolled at active infection and followed longitudinally. V lost 5 bases, J lost 0 bases, and 11 bases lay in between. This CDR3 has 16 residues. CDR1 and CDR2 from the germline V gene are SEHNR and FQNEAQ (reference sequence). The assay was immunoSEQ multiplex PCR, and TCRdb's table has in-frame clones only and misses some. The sample gives about 180,000 clones, around 80% of which show up once; roughly 12% is in the top ten. V is TRBV7-9 and J is TRBJ1-6; D is unresolved. The TCR sequence derives from a woman older than 75 with COVID-19, enrolled during active disease. Sequencing was performed on peripheral blood. CDR3 protein: CASSPRRGSYNSPLHF. CDR3 sequence (DNA): TGTGCCAGCAGCCCCCGGCGGGGCTCCTATAATTCACCCCTCCACTTT.